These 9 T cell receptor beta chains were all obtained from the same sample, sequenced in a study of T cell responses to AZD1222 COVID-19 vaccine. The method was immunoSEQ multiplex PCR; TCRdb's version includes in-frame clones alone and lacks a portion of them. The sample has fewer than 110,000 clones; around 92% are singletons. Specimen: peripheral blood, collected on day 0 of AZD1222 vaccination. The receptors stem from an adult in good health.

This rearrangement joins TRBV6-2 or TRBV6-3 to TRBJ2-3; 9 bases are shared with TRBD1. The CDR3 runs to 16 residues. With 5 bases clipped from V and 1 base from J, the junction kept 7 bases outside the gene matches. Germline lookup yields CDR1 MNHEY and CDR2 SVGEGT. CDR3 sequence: CASSPEQGAGTDTQYF. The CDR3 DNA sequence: TGTGCCAGCAGTCCCGAACAGGGGGCCGGCACAGATACGCAGTATTTT.

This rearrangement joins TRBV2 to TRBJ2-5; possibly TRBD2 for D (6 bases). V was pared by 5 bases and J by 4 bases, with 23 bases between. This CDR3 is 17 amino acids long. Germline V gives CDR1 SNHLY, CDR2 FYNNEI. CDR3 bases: TGTGCCAGCAGTCTCTCTTGGGGCGGGATAATTCGAGAGACCCAGTACTTC. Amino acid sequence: CASSLSWGGIIRETQYF.

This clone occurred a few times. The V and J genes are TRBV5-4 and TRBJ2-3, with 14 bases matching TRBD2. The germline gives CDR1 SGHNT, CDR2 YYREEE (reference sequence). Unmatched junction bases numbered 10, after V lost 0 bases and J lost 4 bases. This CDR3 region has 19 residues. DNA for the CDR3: TGTGCCAGCAGCTTGGCGGTGGGACTAGCGGGAGAAAGGGCAGATACGCAGTATTTT. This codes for CASSLAVGLAGERADTQYF. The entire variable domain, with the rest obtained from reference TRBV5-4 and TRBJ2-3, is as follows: ETGVTQSPTHLIKTRGQQVTLRCSSQSGHNTVSWYQQALGQGPQFIFQYYREEENGRGNFPPRFSGLQFPNYSSELNVNALELDDSALYLCASSLAVGLAGERADTQYFGPGTRLTVL.

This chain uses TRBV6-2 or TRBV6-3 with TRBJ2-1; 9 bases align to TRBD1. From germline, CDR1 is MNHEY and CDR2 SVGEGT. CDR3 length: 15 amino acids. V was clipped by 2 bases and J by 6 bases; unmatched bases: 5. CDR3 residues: CASSYGTGNFNEQFF. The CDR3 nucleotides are TGTGCCAGCAGTTACGGGACAGGGAATTTCAATGAGCAGTTCTTC.

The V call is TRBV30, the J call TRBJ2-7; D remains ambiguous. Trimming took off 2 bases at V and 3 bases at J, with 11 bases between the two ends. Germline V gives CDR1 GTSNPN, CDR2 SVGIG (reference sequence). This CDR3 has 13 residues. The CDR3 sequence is CAWSRQAGYEQYF. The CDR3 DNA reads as TGTGCCTGGAGTAGGCAGGCCGGCTACGAGCAGTACTTC.

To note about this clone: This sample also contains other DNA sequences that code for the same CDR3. CDR3: CASSLSSGYTF. The DNA of the CDR3 is TGTGCCAGCAGTTTGTCTAGTGGCTACACCTTC. The chain employs TRBV28 and TRBJ1-2, with D unresolved. Germline CDR1 reads MDHEN; CDR2 reads SYDVKM. The CDR3 spans 11 residues. The V and J ends lost 3 bases and 7 bases respectively, with 6 bases between them.

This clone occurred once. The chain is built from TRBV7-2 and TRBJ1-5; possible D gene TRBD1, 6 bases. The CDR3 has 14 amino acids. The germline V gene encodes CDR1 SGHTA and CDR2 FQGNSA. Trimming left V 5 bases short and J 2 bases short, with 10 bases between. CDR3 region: CASSPQGGNQPQHF. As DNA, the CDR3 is TGTGCCAGCAGCCCACAGGGTGGCAATCAGCCCCAGCATTTT.

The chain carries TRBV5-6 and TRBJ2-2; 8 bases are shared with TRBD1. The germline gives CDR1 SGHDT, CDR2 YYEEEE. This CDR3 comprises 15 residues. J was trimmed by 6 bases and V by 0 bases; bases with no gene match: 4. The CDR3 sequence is CASSLAGGRAGELFF. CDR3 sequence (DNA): TGTGCCAGCAGCTTGGCAGGGGGCAGGGCCGGGGAGCTGTTTTTT.

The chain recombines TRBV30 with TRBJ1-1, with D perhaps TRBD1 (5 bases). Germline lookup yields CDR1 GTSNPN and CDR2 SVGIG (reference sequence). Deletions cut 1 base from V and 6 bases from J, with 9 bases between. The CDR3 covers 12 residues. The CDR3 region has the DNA TGTGCCTGGAGTGATCGGGGCTCTGAAGCTTTCTTT. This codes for CAWSDRGSEAFF. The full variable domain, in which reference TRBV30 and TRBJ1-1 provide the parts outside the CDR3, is SQTIHQWPATLVQPVGSPLSLECTVEGTSNPNLYWYRQAAGRGLQLLFYSVGIGQISSEVPQNLSASRPQDRQFILSSKKLLLSDSGFYLCAWSDRGSEAFFGQGTRLTVV.